Described below is a single TCR beta chain sequence and its context. The antigen remains unidentified. This record belongs to a study of siplizumab effects on memory and regulatory T cells. Study-wide results and limits: Siplizumab brought about a significant reduction in alloreactive sequences traceable to unstimulated CD4+ memory cells. Many proliferating CD4+ or CD8+ clones remained unclassified. Roughly 75-96% of them could not be assigned either a naive or a memory phenotype.

Assaying covered 10^5 or so TCR templates per sample. Sequenced by immunoSEQ multiplex PCR; TCRdb stores in-frame clones only, minus some. The sample lists 100,000 or so clones, around 90% occurring once. The receptor's source is a human donor in good health. Sequenced sample: non-Treg CD4+ T cells sorted from blood.

DNA of the CDR3: TGTGCCAGCAGCTTCGGGCAGGGACTATACGAGCAGTACTTC. Its translation: CASSFGQGLYEQYF. V is TRBV5-6 and J is TRBJ2-7, with 7 bases aligning to TRBD2. The V gene's germline CDR1 is SGHDT and CDR2 YYEEEE. The CDR3 sequence is 14 residues long. Unmatched junction bases numbered 6, after V lost 2 bases and J lost 4 bases.